This entry lists 27 T cell receptor beta chains sequenced from one sample in a study of T cell responses to AZD1222 COVID-19 vaccine. The assay was immunoSEQ multiplex PCR, and TCRdb's table has in-frame clones only and misses some. There are 200,000 to 250,000 clones in the sample; roughly 94% occur only once, and 1.5% to 2% lies in the top ten. Source: peripheral blood, taken 28 days after the second dose of the MenACWY control vaccine. The source is an adult who received the MenACWY meningococcal vaccine as a control.

CDR3 loop: CASSVEGPKETQYF. As DNA, the CDR3 is TGTGCCAGCAGCGTTGAAGGGCCCAAAGAGACCCAGTACTTC. V is TRBV7-9 and J is TRBJ2-5; no reliable D call. CDR3 length: 14 amino acids. V was trimmed by 5 bases and J by 3 bases, leaving 13 bases between them. CDR1 is SEHNR and CDR2 is FQNEAQ in the germline V gene (reference sequence).

The genes are TRBV7-9 and TRBJ1-5; no clear D. Looked up from germline, CDR1 is SEHNR and CDR2 is FQNEAQ (reference sequence). This CDR3 has 13 amino acids. Trimming removed 5 bases at V and 6 bases at J, with 11 bases between. CDR3 nucleotides: TGTGCCAGCAGCCGACTACAAGCTCAGCCCCAGCATTTT. It encodes CASSRLQAQPQHF.

V and J are TRBV3-1 (or the pseudogene TRBV3-2) and TRBJ2-7, with D perhaps assigned TRBD1 or TRBD2 (6 bases each). Deletions cut 6 bases from V and 0 bases from J, with 15 bases between. The CDR3 spans 15 residues. The germline V gene encodes CDR1 LGHDT and CDR2 YNNKEL (reference sequence). The CDR3: CASRKGGQNSYEQYF. Written as DNA, the CDR3 is TGTGCCAGCAGGAAAGGGGGGCAGAACTCCTACGAGCAGTACTTC.

The rearrangement joins TRBV5-1 to TRBJ1-2; possible D gene TRBD1, 6 bases. The CDR3 has 12 residues. CDR1 and CDR2 from the germline V gene are SGHRS and YFSETQ. The ends were cut back, 0 bases at V and 7 bases at J, with 7 bases in the middle. The CDR3: CASSLEGVGYTF. The CDR3 DNA is TGCGCCAGCAGCTTGGAGGGGGTTGGCTACACCTTC.

This clone was detected only a few times. This chain connects TRBV3-1 (or the pseudogene TRBV3-2) to TRBJ2-1; TRBD1 might be the D (6 bases). Germline CDR1 and CDR2: LGHDT and YNNKEL (reference sequence). The CDR3 has 13 amino acids. V was cut by 4 bases and J by 9 bases, with 13 bases left in between. The CDR3 sequence is CASSPYRVGEQFF. The CDR3 coding sequence is TGTGCCAGCAGCCCCTACAGGGTGGGTGAGCAGTTCTTC.

The DNA of the CDR3 is TGTGCCAGCATTTCTTTCGGGACAGACTATAGCAATCAGCCCCAGCATTTT. It encodes CASISFGTDYSNQPQHF. This chain connects TRBV28 to TRBJ1-5, with 7 bases lining up with TRBD1. Per the germline V gene, CDR1 is MDHEN and CDR2 is SYDVKM. This CDR3 has 17 amino acids. V dropped 7 bases and J dropped 0; count of bases not matched to a gene: 12.

This clone has a single count. The gene calls are TRBV19 and TRBJ1-6; the D gene is possibly TRBD1 (6 bases). Germline V lookup: CDR1 LNHDA, CDR2 SQIVND (reference sequence). Between the trimmed V and J ends, which lost 5 bases and 0 bases, there was a span of 8 bases. The CDR3 is 15 residues long. CDR3 sequence: CASSRQASYNSPLHF. For the CDR3, the DNA is TGTGCCAGTAGTCGACAGGCCTCCTATAATTCACCCCTCCACTTT.

The chain is built from TRBV3-1 (or the pseudogene TRBV3-2) and TRBJ2-7; unclear D gene. This CDR3 contains 13 residues. Germline V gives CDR1 LGHDT, CDR2 YNNKEL (reference sequence). V was shortened by 0 bases and J by 9 bases, with 12 bases between the two germline ends. CDR3 coding DNA: TGTGCCAGCAGCCAAGAGGGCCTAGGTTTGCAGTACTTC. This encodes CASSQEGLGLQYF.

The chain combines TRBV28 with TRBJ2-7; weak D call: TRBD1 (6 bases). The germline V and J ends were trimmed by 3 bases and 5 bases, with 14 bases remaining between them. Germline V gives CDR1 MDHEN, CDR2 SYDVKM. This CDR3 spans 14 amino acids. The CDR3 reads CASSLGRGPHEQYF. The CDR3, as DNA: TGTGCCAGCAGTTTGGGCAGGGGCCCCCACGAGCAGTACTTC.

The chain links TRBV28 to TRBJ1-1; tentative D call: TRBD1 (6 bases). The CDR3 spans 17 residues. With 3 bases removed from V and 0 bases from J, the gap between germline ends came to 17 bases. CDR1 MDHEN and CDR2 SYDVKM come from the germline V gene. CDR3 loop: CASSFSGGAPMNTEAFF. The DNA for the CDR3 is TGTGCCAGCAGTTTTTCGGGGGGGGCCCCGATGAACACTGAAGCTTTCTTT.

The V and J genes are TRBV7-6 and TRBJ2-1; D unclear. Per the germline V gene, CDR1 is SGHVS and CDR2 is FNYEAQ. V was clipped by 5 bases and J by 12 bases, with 17 bases between them. CDR3 size: 13 residues. The CDR3 here is CASSPGPTIGQFF. The CDR3 DNA follows: TGTGCCAGCAGCCCCGGGCCAACGATCGGGCAGTTCTTC.

In its sample, this clone was seen once. The rearrangement uses TRBV5-5 and TRBJ2-3, with 11 nucleotides matching TRBD2. Germline V lookup: CDR1 SGHKS, CDR2 YYEKEE (reference sequence). The CDR3 extends over 18 amino acids. Germline trimming cut 4 bases from V and 6 bases from J; bases unmatched to any gene: 16. The CDR3 is CASSPGLAGGNRHDTQYF. CDR3 in DNA: TGTGCCAGCAGCCCCGGGTTAGCGGGGGGGAATCGTCATGATACGCAGTATTTT.

The chain links TRBV18 to TRBJ2-7, with 7 bases matching TRBD1. Germline trimming cut 8 bases from V and 0 bases from J; bases unmatched to any gene: 4. There are 13 residues in the CDR3. Germline CDR1 KGHSH, CDR2 LQKENI. The CDR3 DNA follows: TGTGCCAGCCACGGGACAGACTCCTACGAGCAGTACTTC. Amino acids: CASHGTDSYEQYF.

The gene calls are TRBV7-9 and TRBJ2-1, with D perhaps TRBD1 (6 bases). The germline V gene has CDR1 SEHNR and CDR2 FQNEAQ (reference sequence). The CDR3 covers 15 residues. V was clipped by 4 bases and J by 2 bases, with 12 bases between them. DNA for the CDR3: TGTGCCAGCAGCTCCGGGACAAGGGCCTACAATGAGCAGTTCTTC. Its protein product is CASSSGTRAYNEQFF.

The chain recombines TRBV28 with TRBJ2-7; D not resolved. Germline lookup yields CDR1 MDHEN and CDR2 SYDVKM. Trimming pared 3 bases from V and 9 bases from J, leaving 9 bases between. The CDR3 has 11 residues. DNA of the CDR3: TGTGCCAGCAGTTTCGCAGGCGGGCAGTACTTC. Its protein is CASSFAGGQYF. Filled out from reference TRBV28 and TRBJ2-7, the complete variable domain reads DVKVTQSSRYLVKRTGEKVFLECVQDMDHENMFWYRQDPGLGLRLIYFSYDVKMKEKGDIPEGYSVSREKKERFSLILESASTNQTSMYLCASSFAGGQYFGPGTRLTVT.

CDR3 in amino acids: CASSVATGDTEAFF. The CDR3, as DNA: TGTGCCAGCAGCGTAGCGACAGGGGACACTGAAGCTTTCTTT. The V call is TRBV9, the J call TRBJ1-1; 8 bases fit TRBD1. Germline V gene sequence: CDR1 SGDLS, CDR2 YYNGEE. V dropped 0 bases and J dropped 3; count of bases not matched to a gene: 1. CDR3 length equals 14 residues.

The chain combines TRBV28 with TRBJ1-6, with D hard to call. Germline CDR1 and CDR2: MDHEN and SYDVKM. The CDR3 contains 16 residues. Trimming pared 5 bases from V and 6 bases from J, leaving 17 bases between. CDR3: CASSPSRSLGNSPLHF. The CDR3 DNA is TGTGCCAGCAGTCCTTCGAGATCCCTTGGTAATTCACCCCTCCACTTT.

The CDR3 reads CASSLWGTGELFF. CDR3 sequence (DNA): TGTGCCAGCAGCTTGTGGGGCACCGGGGAGCTGTTTTTT. The chain links TRBV5-4 to TRBJ2-2, with D unclear. The ends were cut back, 1 base at V and 4 bases at J, with 5 bases in the middle. Germline loops: CDR1 SGHNT, CDR2 YYREEE (reference sequence). CDR3 length: 13 residues.

The CDR3, as DNA: TGTGCCAGTAGTCGGACAGGGGATCAGCCCCAGCATTTT. It encodes CASSRTGDQPQHF. The rearrangement joins TRBV19 to TRBJ1-5, with 9 positions matching TRBD1. Trimming at V came to 5 bases and at J to 5 bases, leaving 1 base not matched to a gene. CDR1 is LNHDA and CDR2 is SQIVND in the germline V gene (reference sequence). The CDR3 runs to 13 residues.

The V and J genes are TRBV6-1 and TRBJ2-7, with D perhaps TRBD2 (5 bases). The V and J ends lost 2 bases and 4 bases respectively, with 12 bases between them. The CDR3 contains 14 residues. Per the germline V gene, CDR1 is MNHNS and CDR2 is SASEGT. The CDR3 loop reads CASSEMERGYEQYF. CDR3 bases: TGTGCCAGCAGTGAAATGGAGAGAGGGTACGAGCAGTACTTC.

This chain uses TRBV7-3 with TRBJ2-2; D not certain. The V and J ends lost 2 bases and 4 bases respectively, with 8 bases between them. The CDR3 has 14 residues. The germline V gene has CDR1 SGHTA and CDR2 FQGTGA. The CDR3 sequence is CASSLSSFTGELFF. DNA of the CDR3: TGTGCCAGCAGCTTATCTAGTTTCACCGGGGAGCTGTTTTTT.

With regard to this clone: This sample also contains other DNA sequences that code for the same CDR3. The chain couples TRBV9 to TRBJ1-1, with D possibly TRBD1 on 6 matching bases. The V end lost 0 bases, the J end lost 4 bases, and 10 bases lay between the germline ends. CDR3 length equals 14 residues. The germline V gene has CDR1 SGDLS and CDR2 YYNGEE. The CDR3 coding sequence is TGTGCCAGCAGCGTAGAAGGAGGGGGCACTGAAGCTTTCTTT. It specifies CASSVEGGGTEAFF.

V is TRBV28 and J is TRBJ1-1, with 7 bases lining up with TRBD1. Germline V gene lookup returns CDR1 MDHEN and CDR2 SYDVKM. This CDR3 has 14 amino acids. Trimming cost V 7 bases and J 7 bases; bases outside gene matches: 12. The CDR3 DNA reads TGTGCCAGCACCGAAGGACAGGCGAAGCATGAAGCTTTCTTT. Encoded protein: CASTEGQAKHEAFF.

The J gene is TRBJ2-1, the V gene TRBV2, with TRBD2 identical over 8 bases. Per the germline V gene, CDR1 is SNHLY and CDR2 is FYNNEI. V was clipped by 7 bases and J by 6 bases; unmatched bases: 14. This CDR3 is 16 amino acids long. CDR3 amino acids: CASNSMSGGSPNEQFF. The DNA for the CDR3 is TGTGCCAGCAACTCCATGAGCGGGGGTTCCCCCAATGAGCAGTTCTTC.

This clone was detected only a few times. The CDR3: CASSLMVGVEQYF. In nucleotides, the CDR3 is TGTGCCAGCAGTTTAATGGTGGGCGTCGAGCAGTACTTC. J is TRBJ2-7 and V is TRBV27; no clear D. Trimming shortened V by 2 bases and J by 6 bases, and 11 bases separated the two germline ends. Germline-derived CDR1 and CDR2 are MNHEY and SMNVEV (reference sequence). This CDR3 is 13 amino acids long.

The chain combines TRBV5-1 with TRBJ1-1; D not resolved. CDR1 and CDR2 (germline): SGHRS, YFSETQ. V gave up 4 bases and J gave up 1 base, with 11 bases separating them. This CDR3 has 14 residues. The CDR3 nucleotides are TGCGCCAGCAGCCGGATCGAAGGGAACACTGAAGCTTTCTTT. Translated, it gives CASSRIEGNTEAFF. The full variable domain, in which reference TRBV5-1 and TRBJ1-1 provide the parts outside the CDR3, is KAGVTQTPRYLIKTRGQQVTLSCSPISGHRSVSWYQQTPGQGLQFLFEYFSETQRNKGNFPGRFSGRQFSNSRSEMNVSTLELGDSALYLCASSRIEGNTEAFFGQGTRLTVV.

The chain employs TRBV19 and TRBJ2-1; TRBD1 or TRBD2 may be the D gene (5 bases each). Trimming cost V 5 bases and J 1 base, with 15 bases left between them. The germline V gene has CDR1 LNHDA and CDR2 SQIVND (reference sequence). The CDR3 sequence is 16 residues long. CDR3: CASSPVLGVSYNEQFF. The CDR3 DNA follows: TGTGCCAGTAGTCCCGTCCTGGGGGTTTCCTACAATGAGCAGTTCTTC.